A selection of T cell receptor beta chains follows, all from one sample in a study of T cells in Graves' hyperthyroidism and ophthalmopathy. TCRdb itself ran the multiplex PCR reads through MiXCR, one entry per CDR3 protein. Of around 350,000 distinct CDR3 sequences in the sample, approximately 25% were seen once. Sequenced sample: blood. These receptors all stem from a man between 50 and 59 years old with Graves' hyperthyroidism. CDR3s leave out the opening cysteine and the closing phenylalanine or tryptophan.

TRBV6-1 ASSQREQETQY
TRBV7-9 ASRLPPQETQY
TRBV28 ASTWGSGSRYQETQY
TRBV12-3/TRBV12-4 SSSERKMNTEAF
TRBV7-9 ASSLIGSGANVLT
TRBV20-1 SALGLAGANEQY
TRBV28 ASRDRDRASYEQY
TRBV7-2 ASRRAGLAGGERQY
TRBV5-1 ASSFGVANTGELF
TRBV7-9 ASSSPSRDGTYEQY
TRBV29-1 SVEDSKTSSTDTQY
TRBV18 ASSPPKGAGELF
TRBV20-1 SATNDQETQY
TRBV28 ASRLQGAGQPQH
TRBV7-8 ASTPDSTYEQY
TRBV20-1 SARERDRRSGANVLT
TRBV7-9 ASSRLAGFNEQF
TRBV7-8 ASSLEGPLAGEQF
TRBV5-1 ASGPGQATNEKLF
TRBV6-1 ASSEEGTGAYGYT
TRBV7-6 ASSPRTSGADTQY
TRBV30 AWSRDRADQPQH
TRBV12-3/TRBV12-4 ASSFAGTGGTDTQY
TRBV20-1 SARDLDRNSYGQY
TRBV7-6 ASSLEGTSGRAWDEQF
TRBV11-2 ASSTRTGSTDTQY
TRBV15 ATTGACTDTQY
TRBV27 ASSPTSDPSYEQY
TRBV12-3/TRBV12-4 ASTIGGPRSGNTIY
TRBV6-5 ASSYSGLAGANEQF
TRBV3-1 ASSYSGAGYGYT
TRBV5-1 ASSISRQGVKPEQY
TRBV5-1 ASSSTAGTGDSPLH
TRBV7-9 ASRHTSGRKHETQY
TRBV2 ASSEAWGQGLGETQY
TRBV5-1 ASSLGTGPSYNEQF
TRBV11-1 ASSIRAYNDQF
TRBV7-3 ASSQGGAGNTIY
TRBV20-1 SATPNHGDTIY
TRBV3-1 ASSQEGIGDQEKLF